This entry describes one T cell receptor gamma chain. Its antigen is currently not known. No quality values exist for individual bases; no much larger clone is one base distant. CDR1 and CDR2 are read off the germline V gene (reference sequence) as GITISATS and ISYDGTV. Trimming leaves V shorter by 6 bases and J shorter by 6 bases, with the junction holding 7 bases beyond the gene matches. The CDR3 covers 13 residues, taking in both the cysteine and the phenylalanine. CDR3 DNA only is kept here, 39 bases in frame from base 1. The data derive from a study of intestinal T cells in coeliac disease (dated by TCRdb to the early 2020s). For context, the study as a whole: In the TRG cohort, the mean age of coeliac patients was more than 15 years compared with approximately 58 years for controls, so the coeliac patients were much younger than the controls. Duodenal biopsies from 11 coeliac disease patients and 11 non-coeliac controls were included in the TCR-delta (TRD) cohort. A second, larger TCR-gamma (TRG) cohort comprised duodenal biopsies from around 35 coeliac disease patients and more than 20 non-coeliac controls.

What the work shows at the level of the full study, not this receptor alone: There was no way to tell repeated CDR3 amino acid sequences apart from PCR duplicates. FFPE-derived DNA was found to be relatively degraded, and loss of a proportion of TCR sequences in each sample was likely caused by this degradation. In training, clustering based on TRD kmers put all 22 biopsies in the right class, and the reported leave-one-out accuracy was 91%. Of around 54 biopsies, approximately 51 (approximately 94%) were correctly classified by TRG clustering, and a leave-one-out accuracy of approximately 87% was reported. Coeliac and control groups differed significantly in age, although an age-split analysis did not yield significant classification.

Libraries were made using multiplex PCR. Data came from an Ion Torrent PGM. TRG repertoires were amplified from around 0.2 ug of biopsy DNA with the LymphoTrack kit, in which Illumina adapters are carried by the primers. TRG amplicons were purified using AMPure XP beads, were quantified on a 2100 Bioanalyzer, and were pooled equimolarly. TRG libraries were sequenced on an Ion PGM instrument. For the original study's pipeline: FastX discarded any read in which over 10% of nucleotides had a quality score below the third quartile for that patient. Alignment of reads was performed with IMGT/HighV-QUEST so that V, D and J genes were assigned, CDR3 regions were identified and functionality was assessed. After the sequences were translated into amino acids, every sequence predicted to be non-functional was thrown out. The CDR3s were broken into kmers both with and without positional annotation, PCA was run on the kmer frequencies, and the samples were clustered using every one of the 1023 combinations of PCs 1-10. Classification was validated by leave-one-out cross-validation, in which parameters were re-optimised on the remaining samples each time. Shannon diversity was calculated using the vegan R package from repeated random subsamples equal to the lowest read count. Clones were re-identified by TCRdb from the public reads with CATT, and rows with the same DNA were merged. The V and J calls shown here were made by TCRdb, not taken from the authors' results. This sample gives some 740 gamma-chain clones in total; roughly 50% of them show up just once. 16% of the sample is in the top ten clones.

For each case, genomic DNA was extracted from ten 5-um FFPE scrolls with the QIAamp DNA FFPE tissue kit. Classification of coeliac disease based on the TCR repertoire was tested using fully anonymised formalin-fixed paraffin-embedded duodenal biopsies that were surplus to diagnostic needs. This clonotype was sampled from a human donor with celiac disease. The V gene is TRGV9 and the J gene is TRGJP1. Sequenced material: a duodenal biopsy. The nucleotide sequence is given as TGTGCCTTGTGGTTCTCATCTGGTTGGTTCAAGATATTT. Translation gives CALWFSSGWFKIF.